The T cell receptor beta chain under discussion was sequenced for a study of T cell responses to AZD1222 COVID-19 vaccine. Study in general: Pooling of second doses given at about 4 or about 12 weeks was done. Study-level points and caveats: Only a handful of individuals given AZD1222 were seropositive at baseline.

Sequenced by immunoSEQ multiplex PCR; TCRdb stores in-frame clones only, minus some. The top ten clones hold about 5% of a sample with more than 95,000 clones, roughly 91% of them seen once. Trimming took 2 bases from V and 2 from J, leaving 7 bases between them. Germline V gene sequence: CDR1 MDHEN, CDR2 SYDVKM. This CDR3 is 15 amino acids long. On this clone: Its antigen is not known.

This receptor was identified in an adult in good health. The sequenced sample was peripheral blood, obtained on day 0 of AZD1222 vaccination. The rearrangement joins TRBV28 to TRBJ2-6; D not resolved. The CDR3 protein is CASSLMGTGANVLTF. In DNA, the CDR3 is TGTGCCAGCAGTTTAATGGGGACTGGGGCCAACGTCCTGACTTTC.